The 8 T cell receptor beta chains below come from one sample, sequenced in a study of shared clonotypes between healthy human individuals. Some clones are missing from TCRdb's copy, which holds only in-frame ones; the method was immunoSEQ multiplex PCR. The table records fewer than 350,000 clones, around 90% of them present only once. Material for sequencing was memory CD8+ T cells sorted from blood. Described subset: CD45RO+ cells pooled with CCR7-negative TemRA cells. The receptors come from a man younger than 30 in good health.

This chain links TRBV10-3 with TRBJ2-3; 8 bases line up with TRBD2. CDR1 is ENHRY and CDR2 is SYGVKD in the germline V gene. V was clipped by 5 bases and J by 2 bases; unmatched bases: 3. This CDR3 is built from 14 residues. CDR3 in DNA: TGTGCCATCAGTAAAGCGGGGGACACAGATACGCAGTATTTT. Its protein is CAISKAGDTDTQYF.

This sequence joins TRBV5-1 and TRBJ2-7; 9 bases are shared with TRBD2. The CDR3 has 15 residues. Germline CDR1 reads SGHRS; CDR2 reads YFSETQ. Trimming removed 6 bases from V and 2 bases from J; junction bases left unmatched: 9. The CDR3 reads CASTPSGEGTYEQYF. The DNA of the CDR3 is TGCGCCAGCACGCCTAGCGGGGAAGGAACCTACGAGCAGTACTTC. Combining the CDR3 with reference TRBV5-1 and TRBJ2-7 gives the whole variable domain KAGVTQTPRYLIKTRGQQVTLSCSPISGHRSVSWYQQTPGQGLQFLFEYFSETQRNKGNFPGRFSGRQFSNSRSEMNVSTLELGDSALYLCASTPSGEGTYEQYFGPGTRLTVT.

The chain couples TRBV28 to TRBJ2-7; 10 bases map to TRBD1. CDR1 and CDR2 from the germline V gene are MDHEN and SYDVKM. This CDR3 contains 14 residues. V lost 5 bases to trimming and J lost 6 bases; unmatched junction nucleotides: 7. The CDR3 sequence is CASSPTGGSGEQYF. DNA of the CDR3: TGTGCCAGCAGTCCGACAGGGGGCTCTGGCGAGCAGTACTTC.

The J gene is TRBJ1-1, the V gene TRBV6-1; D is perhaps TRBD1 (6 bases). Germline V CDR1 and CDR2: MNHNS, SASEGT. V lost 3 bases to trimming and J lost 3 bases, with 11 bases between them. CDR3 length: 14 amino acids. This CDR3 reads CASSDRGGYTEAFF. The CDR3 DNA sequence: TGTGCCAGCAGTGACAGGGGAGGATACACTGAAGCTTTCTTT.

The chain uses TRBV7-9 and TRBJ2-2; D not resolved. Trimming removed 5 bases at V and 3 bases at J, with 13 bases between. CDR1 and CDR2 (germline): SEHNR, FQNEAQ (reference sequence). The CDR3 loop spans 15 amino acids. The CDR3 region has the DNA TGTGCCAGCAGCCCCCCAGTGATGGACACCGGGGAGCTGTTTTTT. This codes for CASSPPVMDTGELFF.

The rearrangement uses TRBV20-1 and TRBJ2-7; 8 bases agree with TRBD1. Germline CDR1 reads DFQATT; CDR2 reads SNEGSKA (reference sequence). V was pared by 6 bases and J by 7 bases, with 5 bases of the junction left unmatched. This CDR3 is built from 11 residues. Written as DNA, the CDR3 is TGCAGTGCCTGGGACAGGCAAGAGCAGTACTTC. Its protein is CSAWDRQEQYF.

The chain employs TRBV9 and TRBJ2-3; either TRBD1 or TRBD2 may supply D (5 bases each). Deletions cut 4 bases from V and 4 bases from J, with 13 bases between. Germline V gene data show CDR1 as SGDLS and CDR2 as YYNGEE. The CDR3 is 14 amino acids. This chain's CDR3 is CASSPGTWPDTQYF. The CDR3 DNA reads TGTGCCAGCAGCCCCGGGACCTGGCCAGATACGCAGTATTTT. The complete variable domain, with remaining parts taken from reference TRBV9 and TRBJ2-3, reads DSGVTQTPKHLITATGQRVTLRCSPRSGDLSVYWYQQSLDQGLQFLIQYYNGEERAKGNILERFSAQQFPDLHSELNLSSLELGDSALYFCASSPGTWPDTQYFGPGTRLTVL.

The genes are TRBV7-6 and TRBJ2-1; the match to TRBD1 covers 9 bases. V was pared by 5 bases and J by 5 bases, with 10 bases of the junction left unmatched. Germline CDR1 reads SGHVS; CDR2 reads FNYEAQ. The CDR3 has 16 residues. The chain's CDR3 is CASSPATGGLDNEQFF. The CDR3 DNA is TGTGCCAGCAGCCCAGCGACAGGGGGATTGGACAATGAGCAGTTCTTC. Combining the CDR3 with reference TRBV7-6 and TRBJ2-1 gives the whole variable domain GAGVSQSPRYKVTKRGQDVALRCDPISGHVSLYWYRQALGQGPEFLTYFNYEAQQDKSGLPNDRFSAERPEGSISTLTIQRTEQRDSAMYRCASSPATGGLDNEQFFGPGTRLTVL.